A single TCR beta chain is shown here with its context. The data stem from a study of blood T cell repertoires in COVID-19. Using immunoSEQ multiplex PCR, the repertoire was profiled, and TCRdb retains in-frame clones only, with some absent. Altogether more than 300,000 clones are present, 70% to 90% being singletons, with the ten largest covering approximately 1.6%. Germline V gene data show CDR1 as MDHEN and CDR2 as SYDVKM. This CDR3 has 16 amino acids. V lost 2 bases, J lost 5 bases, and 3 bases stayed unmatched. Sequenced sample: peripheral blood. The chain couples TRBV28 to TRBJ2-2; 12 bases match TRBD1. This clonotype originated in a young woman with COVID-19, enrolled during active disease. This CDR3 is CASSLGTGGRTGELFF. The CDR3 bases are TGTGCCAGCAGTTTAGGGACAGGGGGCAGGACCGGGGAGCTGTTTTTT. The whole variable domain, remainder taken from reference TRBV28 and TRBJ2-2, is DVKVTQSSRYLVKRTGEKVFLECVQDMDHENMFWYRQDPGLGLRLIYFSYDVKMKEKGDIPEGYSVSREKKERFSLILESASTNQTSMYLCASSLGTGGRTGELFFGEGSRLTVL.